This T cell receptor beta chain is from a study of shared clonotypes between healthy human individuals. The CDR3 runs to 13 residues. CDR1 and CDR2 (germline): SNHLY, FYNNEI. Trimming removed 3 bases from V and 1 base from J, with 6 bases in between. Sequencing used immunoSEQ multiplex PCR; TCRdb keeps in-frame clones, though not all of them. The sample records 500,000 to 650,000 clones, around three quarters being singletons. Remarks on this clone: The sample contains more than one DNA sequence encoding this CDR3.

The sample consisted of PBMCs. The receptor comes from a woman in her 40s in good health. Some clones in this sample may be carry-over from other donors' samples. This chain links TRBV2 with TRBJ1-1; D gene ambiguous. The CDR3 protein is CASSDSGNTEAFF. CDR3 nucleotide sequence: TGTGCCAGCAGTGACTCGGGGAACACTGAAGCTTTCTTT.